These T cell receptor beta chains were read from a single sample in a study of technical replicates of blood from several donors. Data came from immunoSEQ multiplex PCR; TCRdb stores just in-frame clones and leaves some out. Of 9,500 to 15,000 clones listed, roughly 94% are singletons. The sequencing input was PBMCs. The receptor source for this set is a human donor in good health. Each CDR3 is given with its conserved first and last residue. Fields, in order: D gene, V gene, J gene, CDR3 protein. The D gene is left open where the match is weak.

>-|TRBV5-1|TRBJ2-2
CASSLAYSLANTGELFF
>TRBD1|TRBV5-8|TRBJ2-7
CASSRQGYEQYF
>-|TRBV28|TRBJ1-2
CASSRSYGYTF
>TRBD2|TRBV6-6|TRBJ2-2
CASRLGLAGAGELFF
>-|TRBV11-2|TRBJ2-2
CASSRGNTGELFF
>-|TRBV5-1|TRBJ2-1
CASSLGGASSYNEQFF
>TRBD2|TRBV5-1|TRBJ2-5
CASSHGLAGDQETQYF
>TRBD2|TRBV10-3|TRBJ2-1
CAISGKTLAGSSYNEQFF
>TRBD1|TRBV6-6|TRBJ1-5
CASNSRAGGNQPQHF
>TRBD1|TRBV10-3|TRBJ2-7
CAISEVPGQGDNEQYF
>-|TRBV18|TRBJ2-7
CASSPSRSLGVDEQYF